The next 6 T cell receptor beta chains were all read from a single sample in a study of shared clonotypes between healthy human individuals. Only in-frame clones appear in the TCRdb table, and some are missing; sequencing was by immunoSEQ multiplex PCR. The sample holds more than 900,000 clones, around 78% seen once. Sequenced: memory CD4+ T cells from PBMCs. Subset denoted: CD45RA-negative fraction. The receptors were gathered from a man in his late teens or twenties in good health. Some clones in this sample may be carry-over from other donors' samples.

The chain recombines TRBV9 with TRBJ1-3; D gene uncertain. The CDR3 contains 11 residues. The V and J ends lost 3 bases and 6 bases respectively, with 4 bases between them. Per the germline V gene, CDR1 is SGDLS and CDR2 is YYNGEE. The CDR3 is CASSAKNTIYF. CDR3 DNA: TGTGCCAGCAGCGCCAAAAACACCATATATTTT.

The chain employs TRBV27 and TRBJ2-7; D might be TRBD1 (5 bases). The V end was cut by 4 bases, the J end by 2 bases, with 21 bases between. CDR1 is MNHEY, CDR2 SMNVEV, per germline (reference sequence). The CDR3 extends over 17 amino acids. The DNA of the CDR3 is TGTGCCAGCAGTTATAAGAGATCCGTAACAGGAGCCTACGAGCAGTACTTC. Protein product: CASSYKRSVTGAYEQYF.

Concerning this clone: A read error is likely here: a far larger clone is one base away. The rearrangement joins TRBV7-9 to TRBJ1-5; D might be TRBD1 (5 bases). With 11 bases removed from V and 3 bases from J, the gap between germline ends came to 14 bases. Germline assignment: CDR1 SEHNR and CDR2 FQNEAQ (reference sequence). CDR3 length: 13 amino acids. CDR3 sequence (DNA): TGTGCCGTACGGGGGATGAACAATCAGCCCCAGCATTTT. Translating gives CAVRGMNNQPQHF.

J is TRBJ2-3 and V is TRBV6-1, with 7 nucleotides matching TRBD1. Germline CDR1 is MNHNS and CDR2 is SASEGT. With 6 bases clipped from V and 1 base from J, the junction kept 4 bases outside the gene matches. CDR3 length equals 14 residues. CDR3 sequence reads: CASRDDRGTDTQYF. Written as DNA, the CDR3 is TGTGCCAGCAGGGACGACAGGGGCACAGATACGCAGTATTTT.

The V gene is TRBV5-4, the J gene TRBJ1-2, with TRBD1 matching over 12 bases. V was pared by 0 bases and J by 6 bases, with 9 bases of the junction left unmatched. CDR1 is SGHNT and CDR2 is YYREEE in the germline V gene (reference sequence). The CDR3 sequence is 17 residues long. The DNA for the CDR3 is TGTGCCAGCAGCTTGGCCGCGGGACAGGGGGCGTTGGATGGCTACACCTTC. Protein: CASSLAAGQGALDGYTF.

V and J are TRBV19 and TRBJ2-3, with unresolved D. The germline V gene has CDR1 LNHDA and CDR2 SQIVND (reference sequence). The length of the CDR3 is 15 residues. V was clipped by 6 bases and J by 0 bases, with 13 bases between them. CDR3 bases: TGTGCCAGTAGCCCAAATCGGCGGAGCACAGATACGCAGTATTTT. Translation: CASSPNRRSTDTQYF.